This record covers a single T cell receptor (beta chain). Its target is unknown. The record originates from a study of shared clonotypes between healthy human individuals. Study context: Sampling drew on donors who were a couple of women and three men aged 18 to 49. The study's findings and limits: Non-shared clonotypes were found to have lower generation probabilities than the clonotypes that were shared by all four of the sorted-subset donors.

The assay was immunoSEQ multiplex PCR, and TCRdb's table has in-frame clones only and misses some. The table has 200,000 to 250,000 clones, approximately 70% seen once; the top ten hold approximately 10%. CDR3 length equals 16 residues. V shed 1 base, J shed 1 base, and the junction held 3 bases outside the gene matches. The germline V gene has CDR1 SGHTA and CDR2 FQGTGA. Sequences were obtained from memory CD4+ T cells sorted from blood. The subset denotes: CD45RA-negative fraction. The sequence came from a man aged 25-40 years in good health. The chain joins TRBV7-3 to TRBJ2-3, with 9 positions matching TRBD2. CDR3 bases: TGTGCCAGCAGCTTAAGCGGGAGGGCCGGCACAGATACGCAGTATTTT. It yields the protein CASSLSGRAGTDTQYF.